The clone carrying this T cell receptor beta chain appeared a few times. Its specificity is unknown. TCRdb itself ran the 5' RACE reads through MiXCR, one entry per CDR3 protein. There are 180,000 or so distinct CDR3 sequences in the sample; roughly 17% occur only once, and around 2% lies in the top ten. These data belong to a study of T-cell memory formation after mild COVID-19. General observations from the study: Researchers could not confirm that second-wave clones peaking on day 37 targeted SARS-CoV-2.

This receptor was identified in an adult woman who had mild COVID-19 (a few samples of this study predate the infection). Cell type and time point are not known. Sequencing was done on a sample of PBMCs or a T cell subset sorted from them (not recorded which).

CDR3 sequence (DNA): TGCGCCAGCAGCCTGAGTGTTAGCGGGGGGGCCCTGGGCTCCTACAATGAGCAGTTCTTC. The encoded protein is CASSLSVSGGALGSYNEQFF. This chain links TRBV5-1 with TRBJ2-1; 11 bases agree with TRBD2. This CDR3 region has 20 residues. V shed 4 bases, J shed 0 bases, and the junction held 15 bases outside the gene matches. In germline, CDR1 is SGHRS, CDR2 YFSETQ.